This TCR beta chain was identified during a study of neurological immune-mediated disorders. General study findings and limits: In HTLV-1-associated myelopathy, TCR clonal expansion was greatest, and in multiple sclerosis it was least, below healthy controls.

Synthesis of cDNA was carried out by template-switch 5'RACE. The reaction used 10-nucleotide random UMIs. TCRdb itself ran the 5' RACE reads through MiXCR, one entry per CDR3 protein. The repertoire consists of approximately 21,000 distinct CDR3 sequences, with around 6% occurring once and the leading ten covering roughly 40%. This clonotype occurred many times. Its specificity is unknown. The V end was cut by 3 bases, the J end by 4 bases, with 15 bases between. The CDR3 is made up of 15 amino acids. Germline V lookup: CDR1 SEHNR, CDR2 FQNEAQ (reference sequence). Each sorted-subset library came from fewer than 1.1 million CD4+ or CD8+ T cells.

The sequenced sample consisted of CD8+ T cells from blood. The clonotype was recovered from a man aged 18 to 29 in good health. The chain links TRBV7-9 to TRBJ1-1, with D possibly being TRBD1 (5 bases). The CDR3 bases are TGTGCCAGCAGCTTGGCGCAGGGTATGGCCACTGAAGCTTTCTTT. It translates to CASSLAQGMATEAFF. Supplemented by reference TRBV7-9 and TRBJ1-1, the full variable domain reads DTGVSQNPRHKITKRGQNVTFRCDPISEHNRLYWYRQTLGQGPEFLTYFQNEAQLEKSRLLSDRFSAERPKGSFSTLEIQRTEQGDSAMYLCASSLAQGMATEAFFGQGTRLTVV.